This T cell receptor (beta chain) originates from a study of cytomegalovirus exposure and HLA in healthy donors. Turning to the study itself: One earlier analysis, a look at roughly 180 million T cells, found more than 100 million unique TCR beta sequences.

Vbeta (60) and Jbeta (13) primers were used in the PCR. TCRdb keeps only in-frame clones here, not all; method: immunoSEQ multiplex PCR. The data hold about 180,000 clones, with roughly 80% observed a single time. With 1 base removed from V and 4 bases from J, the gap between germline ends came to 15 bases. The germline V gene has CDR1 LGHNA and CDR2 YNFKEQ. The CDR3 runs 16 residues. The clonotype originates from a man between 25 and 39 years old in good health and CMV-seropositive. The chain links TRBV4-2 to TRBJ2-3; D might be TRBD2 (6 bases). Sequencing was performed on PBMCs. This CDR3 is CASSQVGGWGADTQYF. For the CDR3, the DNA is TGTGCCAGCAGCCAAGTGGGGGGTTGGGGTGCAGATACGCAGTATTTT.